The source of this T cell receptor (beta chain) is a study of CD8+ T cells in alopecia areata. It was cDNA, reverse transcribed from extracted RNA, that served as the sequencing template. Some clones are missing from TCRdb's copy, which holds only in-frame ones; the method was immunoSEQ multiplex PCR. The table shows hundreds of thousands of clones, with 45% to 70% occurring only once. The CDR3 sequence is 14 residues long. The ends were cut back, 0 bases at V and 2 bases at J, with 9 bases in the middle. CDR1 and CDR2 from the germline V gene are SGHRS and YFSETQ. Concerning this clone itself: The antigen is undetermined.

Study results and limitations: Resident alphabeta T cells of normal skin are also sequenced in scalp samples.

As to treatment: oral pan-JAK inhibitor, 5-10 mg twice daily. Specimen: CD4+ T cells sorted from blood, collected around week 53, from a patient treated with tofacitinib. The chain couples TRBV5-1 to TRBJ2-7, with D possibly matching TRBD1 (6 bases). The TCR originated in a human donor with alopecia areata. CDR3 protein: CASSLEQGTYEQYF. The CDR3 DNA reads TGCGCCAGCAGCTTGGAACAGGGTACCTACGAGCAGTACTTC. Full variable domain (missing parts from reference TRBV5-1 and TRBJ2-7): KAGVTQTPRYLIKTRGQQVTLSCSPISGHRSVSWYQQTPGQGLQFLFEYFSETQRNKGNFPGRFSGRQFSNSRSEMNVSTLELGDSALYLCASSLEQGTYEQYFGPGTRLTVT.